The sequence of this TCR beta chain was determined in a study of T cells in localized non-small cell lung cancer. Trimming removed 2 bases at V and 10 bases at J, with 10 bases between. The CDR3 sequence is 13 residues long. Looked up from germline, CDR1 is SGDLS and CDR2 is YYNGEE. By its share, this clone is medium-sized. What it binds is unknown. Study-level results: Heterogeneity stays possible, as sequencing covered only one tumor region. T cell clonality was highest in uninvolved adjacent lung, above tumor.

The repertoire was sequenced with immunoSEQ multiplex PCR; TCRdb's copy has only in-frame clones and lacks some. Seen here are 5,500 to 7,000 clones, approximately 43% observed once, and the top ten hold 3% to 4.5%. This clonotype was sampled from a man aged 35-69 years with stage I lung adenocarcinoma. J is TRBJ1-6 and V is TRBV9; weak D call: TRBD1 (6 bases). The sample was lymph node tissue, taken before any cancer treatment. The CDR3 protein is CASSVAGDSPLHF. Written as DNA, the CDR3 is TGTGCCAGCAGCGTGGCAGGGGACTCACCCCTCCACTTT.